This TCR beta chain emerged from a study of blood T cell repertoires in COVID-19. Looking at the study overall: Sites across the United States, Italy and Spain contributed samples from acute and convalescent COVID-19. T cells, B-cell-depleted T cells, or PBMCs provided the cDNA or gDNA that served as material.

Per the original methods: It was from reference gene primer amplification that nucleated cell counts were estimated. Measured with immunoSEQ multiplex PCR; TCRdb has only the in-frame clones, and not every one. D and trimming come from the DNA, and the V and J calls and clone size come from that table. This table has more than 200,000 clones, roughly nine tenths appearing once. The germline V gene has CDR1 MNHEY and CDR2 SVGAGI. This CDR3 comprises 13 residues. V was pared by 6 bases and J by 5 bases, with 6 bases of the junction left unmatched. The chain carries TRBV6-5 and TRBJ1-1, with 7 nucleotides matching TRBD1. This sequence originates from a man aged 35 to 55 with acute or convalescent COVID-19. Sample: peripheral blood. CDR3 DNA: TGTGCCAGCAGACGGCAGGGGGTGACTGAAGCTTTCTTT. The encoded protein is CASRRQGVTEAFF.